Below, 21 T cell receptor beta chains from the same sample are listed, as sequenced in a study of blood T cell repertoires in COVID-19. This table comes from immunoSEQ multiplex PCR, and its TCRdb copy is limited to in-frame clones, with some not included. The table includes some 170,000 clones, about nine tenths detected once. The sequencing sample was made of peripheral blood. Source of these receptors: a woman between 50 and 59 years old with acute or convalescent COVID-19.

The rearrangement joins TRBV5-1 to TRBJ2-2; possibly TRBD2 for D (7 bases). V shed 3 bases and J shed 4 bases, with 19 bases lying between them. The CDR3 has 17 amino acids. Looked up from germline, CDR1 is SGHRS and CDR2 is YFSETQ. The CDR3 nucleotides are TGCGCCAGCAGCTCGACGATTCCGGGGGGCCCCACCGGGGAGCTGTTTTTT. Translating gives CASSSTIPGGPTGELFF.

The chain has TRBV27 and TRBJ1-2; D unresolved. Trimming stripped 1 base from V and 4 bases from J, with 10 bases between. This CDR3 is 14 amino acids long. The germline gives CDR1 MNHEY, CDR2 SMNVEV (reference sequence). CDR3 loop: CASSLYQRSYGYTF. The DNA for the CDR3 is TGTGCCAGCAGTTTATATCAGAGGAGCTATGGCTACACCTTC.

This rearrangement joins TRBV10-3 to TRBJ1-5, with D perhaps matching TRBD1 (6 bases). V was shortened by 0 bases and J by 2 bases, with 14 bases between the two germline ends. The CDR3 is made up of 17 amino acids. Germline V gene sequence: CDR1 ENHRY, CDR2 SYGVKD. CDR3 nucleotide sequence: TGTGCCATCAGTGAGTCCACAGGGCTTGGGCGCAATCAGCCCCAGCATTTT. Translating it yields CAISESTGLGRNQPQHF.

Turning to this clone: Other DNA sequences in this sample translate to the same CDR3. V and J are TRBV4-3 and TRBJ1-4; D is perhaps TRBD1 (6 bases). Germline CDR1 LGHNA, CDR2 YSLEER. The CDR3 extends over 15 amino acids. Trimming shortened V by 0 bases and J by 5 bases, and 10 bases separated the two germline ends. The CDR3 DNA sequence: TGCGCCAGCAGCCAAGAGGGGCAGGGGAATGAAAAACTGTTTTTT. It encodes CASSQEGQGNEKLFF.

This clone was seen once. CDR3 in amino acids: CASSLHREGVKNIQYF. The CDR3 DNA is TGCGCCAGCAGCCTTCACAGGGAGGGGGTCAAAAACATTCAGTACTTC. This chain connects TRBV4-3 to TRBJ2-4; tentative D call: TRBD2 (7 bases). The V gene's germline CDR1 is LGHNA and CDR2 YSLEER. V was pared by 4 bases and J by 3 bases, with 16 bases between. The CDR3 is made up of 16 amino acids.

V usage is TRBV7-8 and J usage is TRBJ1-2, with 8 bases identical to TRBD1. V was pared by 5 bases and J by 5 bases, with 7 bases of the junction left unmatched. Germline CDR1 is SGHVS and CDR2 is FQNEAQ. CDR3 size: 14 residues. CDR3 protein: CASSPPDRVYGYTF. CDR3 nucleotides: TGTGCCAGCAGCCCACCGGACAGGGTTTATGGCTACACCTTC.

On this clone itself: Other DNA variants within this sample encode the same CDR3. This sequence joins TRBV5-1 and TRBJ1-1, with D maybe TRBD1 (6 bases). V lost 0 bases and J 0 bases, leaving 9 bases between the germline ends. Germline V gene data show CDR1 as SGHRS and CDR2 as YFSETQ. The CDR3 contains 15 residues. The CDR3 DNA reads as TGCGCCAGCAGCTTGGTTCCAGGGGTGAACACTGAAGCTTTCTTT. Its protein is CASSLVPGVNTEAFF.

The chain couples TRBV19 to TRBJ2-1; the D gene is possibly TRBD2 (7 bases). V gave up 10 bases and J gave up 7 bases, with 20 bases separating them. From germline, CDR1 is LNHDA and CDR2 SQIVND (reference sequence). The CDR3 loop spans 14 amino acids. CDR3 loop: CATLYGGARNEQFF. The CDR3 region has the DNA TGTGCCACTCTATATGGGGGGGCGCGAAATGAGCAGTTCTTC.

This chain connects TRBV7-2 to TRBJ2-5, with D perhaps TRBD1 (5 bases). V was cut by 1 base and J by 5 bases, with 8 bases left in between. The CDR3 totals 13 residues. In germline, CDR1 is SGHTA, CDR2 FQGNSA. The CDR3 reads CASSLGGVETQYF. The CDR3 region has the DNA TGTGCCAGCAGCTTAGGGGGCGTGGAGACCCAGTACTTC. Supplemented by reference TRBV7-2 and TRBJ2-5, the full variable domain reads GAGVSQSPSNKVTEKGKDVELRCDPISGHTALYWYRQSLGQGLEFLIYFQGNSAPDKSGLPSDRFSAERTGGSVSTLTIQRTQQEDSAVYLCASSLGGVETQYFGPGTRLLVL.

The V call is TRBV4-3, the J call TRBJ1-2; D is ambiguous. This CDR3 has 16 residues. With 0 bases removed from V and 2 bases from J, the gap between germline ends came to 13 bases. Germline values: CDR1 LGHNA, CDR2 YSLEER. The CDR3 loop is CASSQEARGRNYGYTF. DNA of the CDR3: TGCGCCAGCAGCCAAGAGGCCCGAGGTCGGAACTATGGCTACACCTTC.

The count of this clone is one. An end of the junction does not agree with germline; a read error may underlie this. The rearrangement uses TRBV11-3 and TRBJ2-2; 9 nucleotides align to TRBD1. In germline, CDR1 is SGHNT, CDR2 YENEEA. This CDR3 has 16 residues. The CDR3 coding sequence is TGTGCCAGCAGCCTAGACGGGACAGGGAGGCCCGGGGAGCTGTTTTTT. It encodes CASSLDGTGRPGELFF.

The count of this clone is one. CDR3 in amino acids: CASSYSATDQPQHF. The CDR3 coding sequence is TGTGCCAGCAGTTACTCGGCGACTGATCAGCCCCAGCATTTT. The chain carries TRBV6-5 and TRBJ1-5; unclear D gene. The V gene's germline CDR1 is MNHEY and CDR2 SVGAGI. This CDR3 spans 14 amino acids. Trimming cost V 0 bases and J 5 bases, with 8 bases left between them.

CDR3: CASSPPQQGNYGYTF. The CDR3 DNA reads as TGTGCCAGCAGCCCCCCCCAGCAGGGGAACTATGGCTACACCTTC. The chain recombines TRBV7-9 with TRBJ1-2, with D possibly TRBD1 on 6 matching bases. Trimming removed 5 bases at V and 2 bases at J, with 15 bases between. Germline V gene sequence: CDR1 SEHNR, CDR2 FQNEAQ (reference sequence). The CDR3 has 15 amino acids. The variable domain in full, completed from reference TRBV7-9 and TRBJ1-2, reads DTGVSQNPRHKITKRGQNVTFRCDPISEHNRLYWYRQTLGQGPEFLTYFQNEAQLEKSRLLSDRFSAERPKGSFSTLEIQRTEQGDSAMYLCASSPPQQGNYGYTFGSGTRLTVV.

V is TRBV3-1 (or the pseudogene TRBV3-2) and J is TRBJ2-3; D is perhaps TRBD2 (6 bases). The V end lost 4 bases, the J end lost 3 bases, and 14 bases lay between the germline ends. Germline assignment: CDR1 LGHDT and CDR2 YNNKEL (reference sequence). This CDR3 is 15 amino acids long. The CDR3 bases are TGTGCCAGCAGCCTTGGGACTGCCCCGACAGATACGCAGTATTTT. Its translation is CASSLGTAPTDTQYF.

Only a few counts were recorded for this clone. CDR3 DNA: TGTGCCACCAGTGACGGGAGAAGAGCTTTCTTT. Its translation: CATSDGRRAFF. The chain is built from TRBV24-1 and TRBJ1-1; D is ambiguous. V gave up 4 bases and J gave up 10 bases, with 9 bases separating them. Germline loops: CDR1 KGHDR, CDR2 SFDVKD. The CDR3 has 11 residues.

CDR3 sequence (DNA): TGTGCCAGCAGCTTCGGACTAGCGGGAGTCACCGGGGAGCTGTTTTTT. As protein: CASSFGLAGVTGELFF. V usage is TRBV5-4 and J usage is TRBJ2-2; 13 bases map to TRBD2. J gave up 4 bases and V 2 bases, and 2 bases lay outside the gene matches. The CDR3 runs to 16 residues. CDR1 and CDR2 (germline): SGHNT, YYREEE (reference sequence).

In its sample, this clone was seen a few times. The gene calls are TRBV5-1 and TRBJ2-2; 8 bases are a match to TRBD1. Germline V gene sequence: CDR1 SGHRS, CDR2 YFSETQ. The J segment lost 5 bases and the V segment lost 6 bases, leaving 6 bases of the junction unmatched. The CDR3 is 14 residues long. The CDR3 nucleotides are TGCGCCAGCACCCGACAGGGGTGGACCGGGGAGCTGTTTTTT. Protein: CASTRQGWTGELFF.

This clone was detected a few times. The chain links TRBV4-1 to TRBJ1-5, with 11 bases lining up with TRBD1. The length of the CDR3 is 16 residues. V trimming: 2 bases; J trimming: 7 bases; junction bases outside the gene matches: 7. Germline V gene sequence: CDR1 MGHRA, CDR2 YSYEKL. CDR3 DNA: TGCGCCAGCAGCCAAAACGGACAGGGGGCATGGCAGCCCCAGCATTTT. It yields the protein CASSQNGQGAWQPQHF.

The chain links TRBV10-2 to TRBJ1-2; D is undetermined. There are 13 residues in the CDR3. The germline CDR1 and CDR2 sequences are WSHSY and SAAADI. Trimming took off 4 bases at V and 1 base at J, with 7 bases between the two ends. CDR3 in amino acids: CASSGADNYGYTF. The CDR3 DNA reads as TGCGCCAGCAGTGGTGCGGATAACTATGGCTACACCTTC.

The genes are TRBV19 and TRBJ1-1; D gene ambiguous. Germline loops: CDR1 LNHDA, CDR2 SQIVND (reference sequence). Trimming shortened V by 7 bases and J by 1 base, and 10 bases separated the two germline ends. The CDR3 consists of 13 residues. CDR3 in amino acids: CASTFIGNTEAFF. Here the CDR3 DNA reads TGTGCCAGTACCTTCATCGGGAACACTGAAGCTTTCTTT. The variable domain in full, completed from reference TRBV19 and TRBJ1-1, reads DGGITQSPKYLFRKEGQNVTLSCEQNLNHDAMYWYRQDPGQGLRLIYYSQIVNDFQKGDIAEGYSVSREKKESFPLTVTSAQKNPTAFYLCASTFIGNTEAFFGQGTRLTVV.

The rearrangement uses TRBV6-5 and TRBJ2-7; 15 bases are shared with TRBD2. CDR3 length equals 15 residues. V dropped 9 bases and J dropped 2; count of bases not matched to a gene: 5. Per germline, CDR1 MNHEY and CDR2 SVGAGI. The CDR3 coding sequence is TGTGCCAGTCTCGGACTAGCGGGAGGGCCCTACGAGCAGTACTTC. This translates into CASLGLAGGPYEQYF.